The T cell receptor beta chain described here comes from a study of shared clonotypes between healthy human individuals. Assay: immunoSEQ multiplex PCR; the TCRdb copy retains only in-frame clones and omits some. The data contain about 2.4 million clones, roughly 93% of them singletons. This CDR3 has 14 amino acids. Trimming left V 5 bases short and J 7 bases short, with 12 bases between. Germline V gene lookup returns CDR1 MNHEY and CDR2 SVGAGI. This clone showed up just once. V usage is TRBV6-5 and J usage is TRBJ1-6, with TRBD1 as a possible D gene (5 bases). This clonotype originated in a man aged 18 to 29 in good health. Some clones in this sample may be carry-over from other donors' samples. The sequencing input was naive CD4+ T cells from PBMCs. The subset here: CD45RA+ positively selected. The CDR3 spells CASSISGPNSPLHF. The CDR3 nucleotides are TGTGCCAGCAGTATCTCGGGACCAAATTCACCCCTCCACTTT.